This T cell receptor (beta chain) came from a study of beta chain features in type 1 diabetes. Study-wide results and limits: Healthy donors had naive, central memory and Treg TCRB repertoires that appeared less similar than those seen among patients. Insertions were fewer and deletions more numerous at VDJ junctions in type 1 diabetes patients.

The CDR3 runs to 17 residues. J lost 2 bases, V lost 7 bases, and 10 bases had no gene match. The V gene's germline CDR1 is MDHEN and CDR2 SYDVKM. Turning to this clone: Its antigen is still unknown.

The entirety of the isolated RNA underwent reverse transcription, so expressed TCRB transcripts were sequenced. The protocol was immunoSEQ multiplex PCR, while the TCRdb copy is restricted to in-frame clones and leaves out a portion. Of 110,000 or so clones listed, almost 40% are singletons. This TCR came from a woman in her late teens or twenties in good health. The gene calls are TRBV28 and TRBJ2-6; 8 bases fit TRBD1. Sequenced sample: stem cell memory CD4+ T cells from blood. The CDR3 region is CASTPRTGRAGANVLTF. The CDR3 DNA reads as TGTGCCAGCACCCCCCGGACAGGGAGAGCTGGGGCCAACGTCCTGACTTTC.